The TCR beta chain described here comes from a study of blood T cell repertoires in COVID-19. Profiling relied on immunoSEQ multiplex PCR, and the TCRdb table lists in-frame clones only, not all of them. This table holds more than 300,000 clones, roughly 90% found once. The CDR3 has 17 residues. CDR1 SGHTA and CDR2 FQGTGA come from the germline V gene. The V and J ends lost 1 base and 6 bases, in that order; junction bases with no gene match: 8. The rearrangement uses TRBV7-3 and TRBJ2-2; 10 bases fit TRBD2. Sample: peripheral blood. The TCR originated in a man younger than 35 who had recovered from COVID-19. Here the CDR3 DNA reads TGTGCCAGCAGCTTAAGCCCCAGCGGGGGGGCCTCCGGGGAGCTGTTTTTT. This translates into CASSLSPSGGASGELFF.